The 27 T cell receptor beta chains reported below all come from one sample, sequenced in a study of blood T cell repertoires in COVID-19. Method: immunoSEQ multiplex PCR; TCRdb's copy keeps in-frame clones and lacks some. The sample has under 250,000 clones, 83% seen once. Sample: PBMCs or T cells enriched from blood (not recorded which). These receptors originate from a woman aged 45-60 years who had been exposed to COVID-19.

This chain uses TRBV5-1 with TRBJ1-6; TRBD1 aligns across 10 bases. The CDR3 spans 14 residues. Germline CDR1 reads SGHRS; CDR2 reads YFSETQ. With 4 bases clipped from V and 9 bases from J, the junction kept 4 bases outside the gene matches. CDR3: CASSRDRGVSPLHF. CDR3 nucleotides: TGCGCCAGCAGCCGGGACAGGGGTGTTTCACCCCTCCACTTT.

The chain is built from TRBV5-1 and TRBJ2-1, with D possibly being TRBD1 (6 bases). The germline V gene has CDR1 SGHRS and CDR2 YFSETQ. The CDR3 loop spans 17 amino acids. V dropped 4 bases and J dropped 0 bases, with 17 bases sitting between them. CDR3 nucleotide sequence: TGCGCCAGCAGCCGTACGGGACAATCGAGCTCCTACAATGAGCAGTTCTTC. This encodes CASSRTGQSSSYNEQFF.

This clone was recorded once. The gene calls are TRBV9 and TRBJ1-1; TRBD1 matches at 9 bases. The V gene's germline CDR1 is SGDLS and CDR2 YYNGEE. Trimming at V came to 3 bases and at J to 2 bases, leaving 11 bases not matched to a gene. This CDR3 spans 17 amino acids. The CDR3 loop reads CASSASPTGGRNTEAFF. The CDR3 DNA follows: TGTGCCAGCAGCGCCTCCCCGACAGGGGGGAGAAACACTGAAGCTTTCTTT.

V and J are TRBV5-1 and TRBJ2-2; TRBD1 agrees at 8 bases. CDR3 length: 15 amino acids. Trimming took 2 bases from V and 5 from J; bases not matched to a gene: 5. Germline V gene data show CDR1 as SGHRS and CDR2 as YFSETQ. CDR3 region: CASSFRTGITGELFF. The CDR3 DNA reads as TGCGCCAGCAGCTTTAGGACAGGGATAACCGGGGAGCTGTTTTTT.

The rearrangement joins TRBV10-3 to TRBJ1-5; tentative D call: TRBD1 (6 bases). Trimming took 3 bases from V and 0 from J, leaving 9 bases between them. Germline V CDR1 and CDR2: ENHRY, SYGVKD. The CDR3 has 15 residues. The CDR3 is CAISEGQSSNQPQHF. CDR3 in DNA: TGTGCCATCAGTGAAGGACAGTCTAGCAATCAGCCCCAGCATTTT.

The V call is TRBV7-8, the J call TRBJ1-5; TRBD1 is a possible D gene (6 bases). Trimming stripped 5 bases from V and 4 bases from J, with 15 bases between. Germline V gene sequence: CDR1 SGHVS, CDR2 FQNEAQ. The CDR3 has 15 residues. For the CDR3, the DNA is TGTGCCAGCAGCCCAACAGGGTTGGAAAATCAGCCCCAGCATTTT. Amino acid sequence: CASSPTGLENQPQHF.

This clone has more than one count but fewer than ten. The chain uses TRBV7-3 and TRBJ2-3; D perhaps matches TRBD2 (6 bases). V was trimmed by 5 bases and J by 2 bases, leaving 11 bases between them. The CDR3 spans 14 residues. The germline gives CDR1 SGHTA, CDR2 FQGTGA. The CDR3, as DNA: TGTGCCAGCAGCCCCACGGGGGACACAGATACGCAGTATTTT. Residues: CASSPTGDTDTQYF.

V is TRBV3-1 (or the pseudogene TRBV3-2) and J is TRBJ2-1; 12 bases agree with TRBD2. This CDR3 is 19 amino acids long. Germline V gene lookup returns CDR1 LGHDT and CDR2 YNNKEL (reference sequence). The junction had 13 bases not matched to a gene; V was cut back by 0 bases and J by 7 bases. The CDR3 DNA reads as TGTGCCAGCAGCCAAGACGTACTAGCGGGGGGCCCCCCGTGGAATGAGCAGTTCTTC. Translation gives CASSQDVLAGGPPWNEQFF.

The chain is built from TRBV3-1 (or the pseudogene TRBV3-2) and TRBJ2-7, with D perhaps TRBD2 (7 bases). CDR1 is LGHDT and CDR2 is YNNKEL in the germline V gene (reference sequence). The CDR3 loop spans 13 amino acids. V lost 0 bases and J lost 10, with 13 bases in between. The CDR3: CASSQDAGDTQYF. The CDR3 DNA is TGTGCCAGCAGCCAAGATGCGGGGGACACCCAGTACTTC.

The genes are TRBV12-3 or TRBV12-4 and TRBJ1-1; no reliable D call. V lost 3 bases and J lost 3, with 8 bases in between. CDR3 length: 13 amino acids. As DNA, the CDR3 is TGTGCCAGCAGTTTGAGGCGGGACACTGAAGCTTTCTTT. Amino acid sequence: CASSLRRDTEAFF.

The J gene is TRBJ1-2, the V gene TRBV29-1; 7 bases map to TRBD1. This CDR3 is 12 amino acids long. Losses at the gene ends were 7 bases for V and 4 bases for J; bases not matched to a gene: 6. The V gene's germline CDR1 is SQVTM and CDR2 ANQGSEA. The CDR3 loop is CSDVGQAYGYTF. The CDR3 nucleotides read TGCAGCGACGTCGGACAGGCCTATGGCTACACCTTC.

This rearrangement joins TRBV4-3 to TRBJ2-6, with 8 positions matching TRBD1. V lost 0 bases to trimming and J lost 4 bases; unmatched junction nucleotides: 11. Per the germline V gene, CDR1 is LGHNA and CDR2 is YSLEER. The length of the CDR3 is 19 residues. The CDR3 DNA reads as TGCGCCAGCAGCCAAGACCCTCCGGCCAGGGGGCTCGGGGCCAACGTCCTGACTTTC. Translated: CASSQDPPARGLGANVLTF.

The gene calls are TRBV7-9 and TRBJ2-7; the D gene is possibly TRBD1 (5 bases). CDR1 and CDR2 from the germline V gene are SEHNR and FQNEAQ (reference sequence). The CDR3 loop spans 13 amino acids. The V and J ends lost 1 base and 6 bases respectively, with 10 bases between them. The CDR3 is CASSLGQQAEQYF. The DNA of the CDR3 is TGTGCCAGCAGCTTAGGGCAACAGGCCGAGCAGTACTTC.

V gene TRBV5-1 combines with J gene TRBJ1-3; 8 bases match TRBD1. V lost 0 bases and J lost 3; bases outside the gene matches: 8. The CDR3 covers 17 residues. Germline lookup yields CDR1 SGHRS and CDR2 YFSETQ. The CDR3 reads CASSLATGRGHGNTIYF. The CDR3 region has the DNA TGCGCCAGCAGCTTGGCTACCGGCAGGGGGCATGGAAACACCATATATTTT.

This clone has just one count. The chain is built from TRBV3-1 (or the pseudogene TRBV3-2) and TRBJ1-3, with D possibly being TRBD1 (5 bases). Per germline, CDR1 LGHDT and CDR2 YNNKEL (reference sequence). Trimming shortened V by 4 bases and J by 0 bases, and 13 bases separated the two germline ends. This CDR3 has 16 amino acids. DNA of the CDR3: TGTGCCAGCAGCCGGGGGGAAAGGCCCTCTGGAAACACCATATATTTT. Encoded protein: CASSRGERPSGNTIYF.

The V and J genes are TRBV6-5 and TRBJ2-1; D perhaps matches TRBD1 (6 bases). The CDR3 is 13 residues long. From germline, CDR1 is MNHEY and CDR2 SVGAGI. V lost 5 bases and J lost 5, with 10 bases in between. In nucleotides, the CDR3 is TGTGCCAGCAGTATATACAGGGACAATGAGCAGTTCTTC. The encoded protein is CASSIYRDNEQFF.

The chain has TRBV29-1 and TRBJ1-2, with D unresolved. CDR3 length equals 14 residues. Germline V lookup: CDR1 SQVTM, CDR2 ANQGSEA. V lost 6 bases to trimming and J lost 4 bases, with 18 bases between them. The CDR3 reads CSVISIQEAYGYTF. The CDR3 region has the DNA TGCAGCGTAATAAGCATCCAGGAGGCCTATGGCTACACCTTC.

This sequence joins TRBV30 and TRBJ2-5; 7 nucleotides line up with TRBD2. The CDR3 spans 16 residues. The germline V gene encodes CDR1 GTSNPN and CDR2 SVGIG (reference sequence). The V gene end was trimmed by 5 bases and the J gene end by 4 bases; junction bases not matched to a gene: 16. The CDR3 spells CAWGKRLAVKGETQYF. DNA of the CDR3: TGTGCCTGGGGGAAACGGCTAGCGGTAAAAGGAGAGACCCAGTACTTC.

The genes are TRBV19 and TRBJ2-1, with 10 bases fitting TRBD1. Per germline, CDR1 LNHDA and CDR2 SQIVND (reference sequence). The CDR3 extends over 14 amino acids. Trimming took 0 bases from V and 12 from J; bases not matched to a gene: 5. CDR3 sequence reads: CASSIDRGQGRQFF. The CDR3 bases are TGTGCCAGTAGTATAGATCGGGGACAGGGGAGGCAGTTCTTC.

This chain links TRBV7-9 with TRBJ1-2; 10 bases align to TRBD1. The germline V gene has CDR1 SEHNR and CDR2 FQNEAQ (reference sequence). The CDR3 totals 14 residues. Trimming at V came to 7 bases and at J to 2 bases, leaving 4 bases not matched to a gene. CDR3 DNA: TGTGCCAGCACCTCGACAGGGGGCAACTATGGCTACACCTTC. Encoded protein: CASTSTGGNYGYTF.

The gene calls are TRBV10-2 and TRBJ2-7; D perhaps matches TRBD2 (6 bases). V gave up 6 bases and J gave up 3 bases, with 15 bases separating them. The CDR3 sequence is 14 residues long. Germline CDR1 WSHSY, CDR2 SAAADI. CDR3 DNA: TGCGCCAGCAGGCCCCGGACCGGGAGCTACGAGCAGTACTTC. It yields the protein CASRPRTGSYEQYF.

The rearrangement uses TRBV14 and TRBJ1-1; D gene uncertain. Germline CDR1 is SGHDN and CDR2 is FVKESK. CDR3 length: 13 residues. V was cut by 0 bases and J by 4 bases, with 6 bases left in between. The CDR3 DNA follows: TGTGCCAGCAGCCAAGATCAGGTCACTGAAGCTTTCTTT. This gives the protein CASSQDQVTEAFF.

The rearrangement joins TRBV29-1 to TRBJ1-4; D possibly corresponds to TRBD1 (5 bases). V was clipped by 4 bases and J by 8 bases, with 11 bases between them. This CDR3 contains 12 residues. Germline loops: CDR1 SQVTM, CDR2 ANQGSEA. The CDR3 bases are TGCAGCGTTGGGAAGGGGCCCGAAAAACTGTTTTTT. As protein: CSVGKGPEKLFF.

This clone was detected once. This chain joins TRBV15 and TRBJ1-1; D remains unclear. V shed 0 bases and J shed 5 bases, with 7 bases lying between them. The germline gives CDR1 LNHNV, CDR2 YYDKDF (reference sequence). The CDR3 length is 13 residues. The CDR3 is CATSRDRGTEAFF. The CDR3 DNA is TGTGCCACCAGCAGAGATAGAGGTACTGAAGCTTTCTTT.

The rearrangement links TRBV12-3 or TRBV12-4 to TRBJ1-1, with D perhaps TRBD1 (6 bases). There are 12 residues in the CDR3. The CDR3 DNA reads TGTAGCGTAGGGCAGGGGAGGGCTGAAGCTTTCTTT. This codes for CSVGQGRAEAFF.

This chain joins TRBV29-1 and TRBJ1-2; perhaps TRBD1 as D (6 bases). CDR1 and CDR2 from the germline V gene are SQVTM and ANQGSEA. V lost 6 bases to trimming and J lost 8 bases, with 16 bases between them. CDR3 length: 12 amino acids. Here the CDR3 reads CSVWRGASGYTF. The CDR3, as DNA: TGCAGCGTGTGGCGGGGGGCGTCCGGCTACACCTTC.

This chain uses TRBV13 with TRBJ2-2; 8 bases match TRBD1. CDR1 PRHDT and CDR2 FYEKMQ come from the germline V gene (reference sequence). Trimming cost V 4 bases and J 2 bases; bases outside gene matches: 12. This CDR3 spans 18 amino acids. CDR3 sequence: CASSSVYDRGPNTGELFF. CDR3 sequence (DNA): TGTGCCAGCAGCTCGGTGTACGACAGGGGTCCAAACACCGGGGAGCTGTTTTTT.